The clone carrying this TCR beta chain was detected a few times. Its antigen is not identified. The TCRbeta library was prepared with unique molecular identifiers. Using its own MiXCR run on the PCR reads, TCRdb lists one record per CDR3 protein. The sample lists 77,000 or so distinct CDR3 sequences, 15% to 20% occurring once. Looked up from germline, CDR1 is SEHNR and CDR2 is FQNEAQ (reference sequence). V dropped 6 bases and J dropped 13 bases, with 18 bases sitting between them. The CDR3 length is 12 residues. The sample originates from a study of T-cell reconstitution after alpha-beta-depleted transplantation in children. Study-wide results and caveats: Surviving recipient T cells and intrathymic progenitors accounted for some patients' high TCRbeta diversity at day 60. After transplant, at about two months, alpha-beta T cells were reportedly derived from several hundred expanded graft clones.

The sequencing here drew on PBMCs, mostly from graft donor cells, taken 360 days after TCRalphabeta/CD19-depleted stem cell transplant. This sequence joins TRBV7-9 and TRBJ2-5; unclear D gene. The clonotype originates from a male patient between 2 and 10 years old who had a stem cell transplant for acute lymphoblastic leukemia, so the T cells may come from the graft donor. The CDR3 bases are TGTGCCAGCAGGCCGACTCTGACATCCTCGTACTTC. Amino acids: CASRPTLTSSYF. Combining the CDR3 with reference TRBV7-9 and TRBJ2-5 gives the whole variable domain DTGVSQNPRHKITKRGQNVTFRCDPISEHNRLYWYRQTLGQGPEFLTYFQNEAQLEKSRLLSDRFSAERPKGSFSTLEIQRTEQGDSAMYLCASRPTLTSSYFGPGTRLLVL.